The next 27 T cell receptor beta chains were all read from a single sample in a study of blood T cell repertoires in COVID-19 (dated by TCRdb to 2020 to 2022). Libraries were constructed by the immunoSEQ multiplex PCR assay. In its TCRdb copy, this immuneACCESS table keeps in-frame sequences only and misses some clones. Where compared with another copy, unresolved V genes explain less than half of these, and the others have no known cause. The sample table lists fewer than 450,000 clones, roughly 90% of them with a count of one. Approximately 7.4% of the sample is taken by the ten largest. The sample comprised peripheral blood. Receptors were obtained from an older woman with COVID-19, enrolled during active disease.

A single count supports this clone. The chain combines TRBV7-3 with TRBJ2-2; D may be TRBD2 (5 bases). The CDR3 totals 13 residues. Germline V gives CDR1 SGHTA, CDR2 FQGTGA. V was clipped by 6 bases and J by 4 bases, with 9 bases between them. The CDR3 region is CASRLGSTGELFF. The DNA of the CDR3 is TGTGCCAGCAGACTAGGCTCCACCGGGGAGCTGTTTTTT. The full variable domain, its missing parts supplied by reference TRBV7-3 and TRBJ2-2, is GAGVSQTPSNKVTEKGKYVELRCDPISGHTALYWYRQSLGQGPEFLIYFQGTGAADDSGLPNDRFFAVRPEGSVSTLKIQRTERGDSAVYLCASRLGSTGELFFGEGSRLTVL.

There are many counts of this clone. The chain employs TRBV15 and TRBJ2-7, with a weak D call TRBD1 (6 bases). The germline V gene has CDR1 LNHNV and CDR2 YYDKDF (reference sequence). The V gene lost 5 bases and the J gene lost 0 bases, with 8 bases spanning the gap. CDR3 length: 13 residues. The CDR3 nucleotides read TGTGCCACCAGCGGGGACATCTCCTACGAGCAGTACTTC. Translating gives CATSGDISYEQYF. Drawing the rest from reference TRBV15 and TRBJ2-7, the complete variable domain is DAMVIQNPRYQVTQFGKPVTLSCSQTLNHNVMYWYQQKSSQAPKLLFHYYDKDFNNEADTPDNFQSRRPNTSFCFLDIRSPGLGDTAMYLCATSGDISYEQYFGPGTRLTVT.

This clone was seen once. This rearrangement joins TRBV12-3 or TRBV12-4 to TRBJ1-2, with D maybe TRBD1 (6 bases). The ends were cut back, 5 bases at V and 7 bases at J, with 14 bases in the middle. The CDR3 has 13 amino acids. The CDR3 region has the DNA TGTGCCAGCAGTACAGACAGGAAAGGTGGCTACACCTTC. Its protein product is CASSTDRKGGYTF.

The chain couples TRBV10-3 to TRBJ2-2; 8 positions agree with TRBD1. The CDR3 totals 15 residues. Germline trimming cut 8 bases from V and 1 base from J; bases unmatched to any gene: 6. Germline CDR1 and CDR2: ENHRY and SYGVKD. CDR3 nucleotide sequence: TGTGCCATCGGTTCCGGGACAGGGAACACCGGGGAGCTGTTTTTT. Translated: CAIGSGTGNTGELFF.

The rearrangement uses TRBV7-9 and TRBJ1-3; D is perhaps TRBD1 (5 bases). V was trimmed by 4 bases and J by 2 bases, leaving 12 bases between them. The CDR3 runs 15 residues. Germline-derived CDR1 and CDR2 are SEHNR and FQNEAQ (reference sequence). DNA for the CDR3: TGTGCCAGCAGCTCCGACAGACCCACTGGAAACACCATATATTTT. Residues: CASSSDRPTGNTIYF.

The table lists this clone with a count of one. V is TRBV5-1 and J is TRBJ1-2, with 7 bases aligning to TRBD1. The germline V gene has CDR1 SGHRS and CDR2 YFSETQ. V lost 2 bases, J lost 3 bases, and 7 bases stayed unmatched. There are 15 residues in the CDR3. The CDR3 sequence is CASSLTTGSDYGYTF. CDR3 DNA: TGCGCCAGCAGCTTAACGACAGGGAGTGACTATGGCTACACCTTC.

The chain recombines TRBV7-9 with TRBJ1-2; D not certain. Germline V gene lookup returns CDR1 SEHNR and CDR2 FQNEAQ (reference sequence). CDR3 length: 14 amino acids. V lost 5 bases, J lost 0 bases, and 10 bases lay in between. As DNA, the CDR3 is TGTGCCAGCAGCCTAGGTCAATCTAACTATGGCTACACCTTC. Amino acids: CASSLGQSNYGYTF.

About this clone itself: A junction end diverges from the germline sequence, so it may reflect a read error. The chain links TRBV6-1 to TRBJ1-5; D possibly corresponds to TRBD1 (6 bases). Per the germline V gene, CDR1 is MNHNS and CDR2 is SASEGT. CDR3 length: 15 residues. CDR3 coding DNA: TGTGCCAGCAGCGAAGGAGACAGGATTAATCAGCCCCAGCATTTT. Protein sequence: CASSEGDRINQPQHF.

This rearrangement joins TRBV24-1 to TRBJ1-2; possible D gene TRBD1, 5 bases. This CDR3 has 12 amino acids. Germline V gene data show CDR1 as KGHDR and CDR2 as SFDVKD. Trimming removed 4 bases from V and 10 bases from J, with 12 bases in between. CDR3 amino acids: CATSDYNRIYTF. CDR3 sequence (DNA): TGTGCCACCAGTGACTATAACAGGATCTACACCTTC.

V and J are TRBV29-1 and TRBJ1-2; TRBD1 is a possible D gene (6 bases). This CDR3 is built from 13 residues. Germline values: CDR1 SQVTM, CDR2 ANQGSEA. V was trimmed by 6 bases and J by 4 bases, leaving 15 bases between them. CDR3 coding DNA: TGCAGCGTGGTGGACAGCGCTGGCTATGGCTACACCTTC. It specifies CSVVDSAGYGYTF. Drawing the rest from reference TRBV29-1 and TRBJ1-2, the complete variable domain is SAVISQKPSRDICQRGTSLTIQCQVDSQVTMMFWYRQQPGQSLTLIATANQGSEATYESGFVIDKFPISRPNLTFSTLTVSNMSPEDSSIYLCSVVDSAGYGYTFGSGTRLTVV.

In DNA, the CDR3 is TGTGCCAGCAGTGACACTAGCGGGGGCACCGGGGAGCTGTTTTTT. Its translation: CASSDTSGGTGELFF. The chain employs TRBV2 and TRBJ2-2; 11 bases align to TRBD2. With V trimmed by 3 bases and J by 4 bases, 1 base remained unmatched. The CDR3 runs to 15 residues. The germline gives CDR1 SNHLY, CDR2 FYNNEI.

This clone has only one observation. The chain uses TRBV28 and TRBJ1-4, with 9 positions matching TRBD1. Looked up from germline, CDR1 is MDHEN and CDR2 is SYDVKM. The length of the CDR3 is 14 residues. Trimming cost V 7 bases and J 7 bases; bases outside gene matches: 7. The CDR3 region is CASTPTGGSEKLFF. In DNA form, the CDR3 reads TGTGCCAGCACCCCGACAGGGGGAAGTGAAAAACTGTTTTTT.

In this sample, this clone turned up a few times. The DNA for the CDR3 is TGTGCCAGCAGTTACTCTAAGACAGGCTATGGCTACACCTTC. This sequence encodes CASSYSKTGYGYTF. This rearrangement joins TRBV6-5 to TRBJ1-2; weak D call: TRBD1 (6 bases). Trimming removed 0 bases from V and 4 bases from J, with 9 bases in between. The CDR3 sequence is 14 residues long. Germline CDR1 is MNHEY and CDR2 is SVGAGI.

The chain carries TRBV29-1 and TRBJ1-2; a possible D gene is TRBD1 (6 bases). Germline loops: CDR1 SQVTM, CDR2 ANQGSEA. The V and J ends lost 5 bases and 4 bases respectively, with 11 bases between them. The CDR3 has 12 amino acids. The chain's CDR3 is CSVRSDSYGYTF. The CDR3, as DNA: TGCAGCGTTCGATCGGACAGCTATGGCTACACCTTC.

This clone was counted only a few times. As DNA, the CDR3 is TGTGCCAGCGGTAGTTGGACACAAGGCTACACCTTC. Translation: CASGSWTQGYTF. The chain employs TRBV28 and TRBJ1-2; possibly TRBD1 for D (5 bases). CDR3 length: 12 amino acids. Germline V gene lookup returns CDR1 MDHEN and CDR2 SYDVKM. The V and J ends lost 8 bases and 8 bases respectively, with 15 bases between them.

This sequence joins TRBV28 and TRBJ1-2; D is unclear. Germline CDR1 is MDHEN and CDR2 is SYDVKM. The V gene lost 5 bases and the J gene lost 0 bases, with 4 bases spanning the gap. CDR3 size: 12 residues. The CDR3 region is CASSPTNYGYTF. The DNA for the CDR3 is TGTGCCAGCAGTCCCACTAACTATGGCTACACCTTC.

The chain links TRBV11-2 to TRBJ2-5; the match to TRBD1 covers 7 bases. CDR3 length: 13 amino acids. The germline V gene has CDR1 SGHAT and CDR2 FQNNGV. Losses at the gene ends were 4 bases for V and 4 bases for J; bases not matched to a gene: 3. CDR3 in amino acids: CASSSDRAETQYF. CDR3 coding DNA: TGTGCCAGCAGCTCCGACAGGGCAGAGACCCAGTACTTC.

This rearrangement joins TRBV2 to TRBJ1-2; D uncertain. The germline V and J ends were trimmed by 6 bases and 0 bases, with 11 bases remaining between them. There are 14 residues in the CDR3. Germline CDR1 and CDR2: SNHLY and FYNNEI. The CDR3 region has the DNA TGTGCCAGCAGCCTGACGGACTCTAACTATGGCTACACCTTC. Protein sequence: CASSLTDSNYGYTF.

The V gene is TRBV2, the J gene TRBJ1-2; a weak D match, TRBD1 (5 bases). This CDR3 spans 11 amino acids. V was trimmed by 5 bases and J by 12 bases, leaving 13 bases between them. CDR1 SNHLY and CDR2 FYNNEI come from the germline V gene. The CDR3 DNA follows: TGTGCCAGCAGTAGGGACTTTCAAAACACCTTC. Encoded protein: CASSRDFQNTF.

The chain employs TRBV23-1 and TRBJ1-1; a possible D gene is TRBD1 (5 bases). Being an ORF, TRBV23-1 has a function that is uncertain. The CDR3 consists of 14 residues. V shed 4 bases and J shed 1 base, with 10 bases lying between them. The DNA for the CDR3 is TGCGCCAGCAGTCCTTCAAGGGGGAACACTGAAGCTTTCTTT. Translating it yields CASSPSRGNTEAFF.

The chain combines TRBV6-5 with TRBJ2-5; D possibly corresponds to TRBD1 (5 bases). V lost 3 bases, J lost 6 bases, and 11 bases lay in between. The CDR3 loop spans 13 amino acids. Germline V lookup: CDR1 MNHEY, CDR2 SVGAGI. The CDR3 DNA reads TGTGCCAGCAGTTATGGTCAGGGAAAGACCCAGTACTTC. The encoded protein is CASSYGQGKTQYF.

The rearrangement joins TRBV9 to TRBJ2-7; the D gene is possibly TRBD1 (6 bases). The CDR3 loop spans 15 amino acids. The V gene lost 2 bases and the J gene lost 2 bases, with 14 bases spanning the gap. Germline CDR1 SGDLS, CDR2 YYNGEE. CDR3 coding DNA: TGTGCCAGCAGCGTTACAGGGTTCTCCACCTACGAGCAGTACTTC. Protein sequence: CASSVTGFSTYEQYF. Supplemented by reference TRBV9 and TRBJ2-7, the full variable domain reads DSGVTQTPKHLITATGQRVTLRCSPRSGDLSVYWYQQSLDQGLQFLIQYYNGEERAKGNILERFSAQQFPDLHSELNLSSLELGDSALYFCASSVTGFSTYEQYFGPGTRLTVT.

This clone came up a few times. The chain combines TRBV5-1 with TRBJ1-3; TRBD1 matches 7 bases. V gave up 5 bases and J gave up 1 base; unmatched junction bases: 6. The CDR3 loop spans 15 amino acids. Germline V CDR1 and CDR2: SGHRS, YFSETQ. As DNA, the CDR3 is TGCGCCAGCAGTTACGGACAGGCGTCTGGAAACACCATATATTTT. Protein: CASSYGQASGNTIYF.

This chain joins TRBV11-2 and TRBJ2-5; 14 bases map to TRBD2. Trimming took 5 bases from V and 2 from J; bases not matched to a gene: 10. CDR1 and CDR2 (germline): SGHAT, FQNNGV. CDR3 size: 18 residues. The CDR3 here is CASSTRTSGGLGQETQYF. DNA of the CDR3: TGTGCCAGCAGCACACGGACTAGCGGGGGGCTGGGACAAGAGACCCAGTACTTC.

In DNA form, the CDR3 reads TGTGCCAGTAGTATCCCAGGGGGAGGCCCGAGCACCGGGGAGCTGTTTTTT. This sequence encodes CASSIPGGGPSTGELFF. The chain uses TRBV19 and TRBJ2-2, with D perhaps matching TRBD1 (7 bases). V lost 3 bases to trimming and J lost 4 bases, with 18 bases between them. This CDR3 has 17 residues. The germline gives CDR1 LNHDA, CDR2 SQIVND (reference sequence). The whole variable domain, filled in from reference TRBV19 and TRBJ2-2, reads DGGITQSPKYLFRKEGQNVTLSCEQNLNHDAMYWYRQDPGQGLRLIYYSQIVNDFQKGDIAEGYSVSREKKESFPLTVTSAQKNPTAFYLCASSIPGGGPSTGELFFGEGSRLTVL.

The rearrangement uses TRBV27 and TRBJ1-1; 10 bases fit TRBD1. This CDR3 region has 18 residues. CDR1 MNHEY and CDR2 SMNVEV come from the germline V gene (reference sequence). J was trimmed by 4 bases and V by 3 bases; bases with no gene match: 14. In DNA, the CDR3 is TGTGCCAGCAGTTTTCTCCGACAGGGGGCGAGAGGCGGCACTGAAGCTTTCTTT. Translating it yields CASSFLRQGARGGTEAFF.

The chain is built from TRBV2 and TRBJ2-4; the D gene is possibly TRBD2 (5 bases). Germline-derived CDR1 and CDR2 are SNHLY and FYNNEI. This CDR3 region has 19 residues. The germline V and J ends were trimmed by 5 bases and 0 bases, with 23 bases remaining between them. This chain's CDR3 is CASSNRLVQLGLAKNIQYF. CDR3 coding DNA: TGTGCCAGCAGTAATAGACTGGTACAGCTAGGACTAGCCAAAAACATTCAGTACTTC.